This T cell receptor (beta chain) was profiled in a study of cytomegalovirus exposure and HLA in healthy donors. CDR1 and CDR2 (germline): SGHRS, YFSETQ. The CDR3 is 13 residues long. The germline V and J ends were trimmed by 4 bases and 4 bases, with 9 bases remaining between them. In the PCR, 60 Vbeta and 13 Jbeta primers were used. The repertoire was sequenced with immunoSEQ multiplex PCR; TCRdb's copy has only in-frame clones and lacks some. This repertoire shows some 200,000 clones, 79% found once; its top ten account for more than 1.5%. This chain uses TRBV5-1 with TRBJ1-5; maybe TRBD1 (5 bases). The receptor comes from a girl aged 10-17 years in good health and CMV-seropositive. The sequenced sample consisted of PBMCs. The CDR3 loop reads CASSPGENQPQHF. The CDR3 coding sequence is TGCGCCAGCAGCCCGGGGGAAAATCAGCCCCAGCATTTT.